This T cell receptor beta chain was profiled in a study of beta chain features in type 1 diabetes. Investigators reverse transcribed all isolated RNA, so they sequenced expressed TCRB transcripts. Sequenced by immunoSEQ multiplex PCR; TCRdb stores in-frame clones only, minus some. The table includes 150,000 or so clones, under 60% detected once. V lost 5 bases to trimming and J lost 5 bases; unmatched junction nucleotides: 6. This CDR3 has 15 amino acids. CDR1 is MDHEN, CDR2 SYDVKM, per germline. Sequencing was performed on Tregs from blood. The origin of this receptor is a man aged 18 to 35 in good health. J is TRBJ2-5 and V is TRBV28; 12 bases are a match to TRBD2. The CDR3 nucleotides are TGTGCCAGCAGTGCGATACTAGCGGGAGGCGAGACCCAGTACTTC. It specifies CASSAILAGGETQYF.